This T cell receptor beta chain came from a study of blood T cells in healthy people across ages. Using a J-beta primer mix together with a sample-barcoded 5' primer, a second PCR was run for roughly 6 to 11 cycles. MiXCR, applied by TCRdb to the 5' RACE reads, yields one record per CDR3 protein. The sample carries hundreds of thousands of distinct CDR3 sequences, 45% to 50% recorded once. Peripheral blood was drawn, approximately 9.4 milliliters per donor. Notes on this clonotype: Its antigen is unidentified.

Trimming removed 4 bases at V and 4 bases at J, with 4 bases between. The germline gives CDR1 SGHDN, CDR2 FVKESK. The CDR3 covers 12 residues. Overall study findings and caveats: Unsorted PBMC input precluded a conclusive naive versus antigen-experienced comparison. Age advanced and TCR beta diversity per million T cells fell, roughly linearly. Naive T cell percentage and TCR beta diversity correlated strongly.

The clonotype originates from a woman aged 60 to 75 in good health. V and J are TRBV14 and TRBJ1-4; D unclear. The source material was blood. CDR3: CASSRHNEKLFF. CDR3 coding DNA: TGTGCCAGCAGCCGACATAATGAAAAACTGTTTTTT.